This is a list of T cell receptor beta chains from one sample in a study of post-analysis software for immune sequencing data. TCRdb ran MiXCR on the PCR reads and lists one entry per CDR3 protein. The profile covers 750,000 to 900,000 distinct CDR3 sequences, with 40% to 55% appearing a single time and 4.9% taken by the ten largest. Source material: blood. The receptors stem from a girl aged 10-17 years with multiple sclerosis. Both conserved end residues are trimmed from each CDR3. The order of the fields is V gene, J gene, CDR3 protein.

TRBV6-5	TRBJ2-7	ASRKRDPLYEQY
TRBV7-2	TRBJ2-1	ASSALLAGDYNEQF
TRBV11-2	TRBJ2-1	ASSSPGGTSLNSNEQF
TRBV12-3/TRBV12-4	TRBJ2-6	ASSYVLTGVVGYGANVLT
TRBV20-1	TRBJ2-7	SARKLAGSYEQY
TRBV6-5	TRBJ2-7	ATQTRNSYEQY
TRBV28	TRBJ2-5	ASSFWDTQETQY
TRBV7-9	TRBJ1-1	ASSAPGQPRAEAF
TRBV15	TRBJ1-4	ATSMTGGLSEKLF
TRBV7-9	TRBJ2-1	ASSFIRLALEQF
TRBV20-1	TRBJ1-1	SARDRRQLAF
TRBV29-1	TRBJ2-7	SAATSGSSYEQY
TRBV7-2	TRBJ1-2	ASSLDIRGIYGYT
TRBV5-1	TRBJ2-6	ASSVTTGSYSGANVLT
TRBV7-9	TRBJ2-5	ASSPLASDWGEQY
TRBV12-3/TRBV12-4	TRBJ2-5	ASSLYEPSRQETQY
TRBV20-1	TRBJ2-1	SARDASGRADEQF
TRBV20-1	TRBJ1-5	SARDILNQPQH
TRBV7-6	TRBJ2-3	ASSRGARNPGTDTQY
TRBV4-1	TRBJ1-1	ASSQGQQTEAF
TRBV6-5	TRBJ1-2	ASSYSPGGLGYT
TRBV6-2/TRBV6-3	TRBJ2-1	ASGRAFPNNEQF
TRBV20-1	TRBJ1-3	SASLEGAESGNTIY
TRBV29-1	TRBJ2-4	SASGQGAAKNIQY
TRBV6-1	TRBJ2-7	ASSDWATTEQY
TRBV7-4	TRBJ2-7	ASSSLGRDDLNTYEQY
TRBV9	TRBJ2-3	ASSVAPITTDTQY
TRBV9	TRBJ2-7	ASSPRTGPREQY
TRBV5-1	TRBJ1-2	ASSLEGTNYGYT
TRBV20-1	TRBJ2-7	SAINPGGLTYEQY
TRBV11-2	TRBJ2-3	ASSFGLAGYTDTQY
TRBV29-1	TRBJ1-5	SVSRGIHQPQH
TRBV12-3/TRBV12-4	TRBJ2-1	ASSSYSGTNYNEQF
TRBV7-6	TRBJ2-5	ASSPLAKETQY
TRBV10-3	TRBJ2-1	AIRASSGTSYNEQF
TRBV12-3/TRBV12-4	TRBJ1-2	ASSLRGRGLGYT